This TCR beta chain is drawn from a study of CD8+CD57+ T cells in acquired aplastic anemia. This clonotype was observed many times. Patients chosen for sequencing had CD8+CD57+ cells that had expanded, as shown by flow cytometry. By the time of blood sampling, patients had still received no therapy. Genomic DNA served as template for TCR beta VDJ and CDR3 profiling. TCRdb redid the calling of the reads with MiXCR, one entry per CDR3 protein. The sample yields around 500,000 distinct CDR3 sequences, more than 25% seen once. Trimming cost V 7 bases and J 7 bases, with 22 bases left between them. In germline, CDR1 is LNHDA, CDR2 SQIVND (reference sequence). The CDR3 contains 15 residues.

This receptor was taken from a human donor with aplastic anemia. The genes are TRBV19 and TRBJ1-2; D is unclear. The sample was sorted CD4+, CD8+, or CD8+CD57+ T cells (not recorded which) from PBMCs. The CDR3 nucleotides read TGTGCCAGTACCGAGACGGTCTCCCTTGTCGGTGGCTACACCTTC. Protein product: CASTETVSLVGGYTF.